This T cell receptor (beta chain) derives from a study of T cells in Graves' hyperthyroidism and ophthalmopathy. Study findings and constraints: A median approximately 6.5 months before onset, the model predicted ophthalmopathy. Most expanded thyroid clonotypes above 0.001 also appeared in blood.

In the case of this clonotype: Its antigen remains unidentified.

Trimming removed 5 bases from V and 4 bases from J, with 12 bases in between. The CDR3 contains 15 residues. In germline, CDR1 is SGHTA, CDR2 FQGTGA. The hyperthyroidism patients had all been newly diagnosed, and their disease duration was under 2 months. Their ages ranged from 18 to 65 years. Regions amplified from RNA transcripts were the TCR beta CDR3 regions. First-round RT-PCR targeting the TCR CDR3 was performed with the HTBI primer set. TCRdb passed the multiplex PCR reads through MiXCR, listing each CDR3 protein once. The table has approximately 430,000 distinct CDR3 sequences, about 15% seen once.

The TCR sequence derives from a woman aged 18-29 years with Graves' hyperthyroidism. The chain uses TRBV7-3 and TRBJ2-6, with TRBD2 as a possible D gene (5 bases). Sequencing used blood. The CDR3 loop is CASSAERLGANVLTF. CDR3 sequence (DNA): TGTGCCAGCAGCGCCGAGCGGCTCGGGGCCAACGTCCTGACTTTC. Together with reference TRBV7-3 and TRBJ2-6, the CDR3 gives the full variable domain: GAGVSQTPSNKVTEKGKYVELRCDPISGHTALYWYRQSLGQGPEFLIYFQGTGAADDSGLPNDRFFAVRPEGSVSTLKIQRTERGDSAVYLCASSAERLGANVLTFGAGSRLTVL.